These T cell receptor beta chains were read from a single sample in a study of blood T cell repertoires in COVID-19. The method was immunoSEQ multiplex PCR; TCRdb's version includes in-frame clones alone and lacks a portion of them. The data show tens of thousands of clones, about four fifths seen once. The sequencing input was peripheral blood. The receptors shown here come from an elderly man with COVID-19, enrolled during active disease. CDR3s include the opening cysteine and the closing phenylalanine or tryptophan. A D gene is named only where the DNA matches it firmly. Not every row has a clone size; where given, it reads once, few, many or a size class.

j_gene	v_gene	abundance	d_gene	CDR3aa	CDR3nt
TRBJ2-6	TRBV6-6	-	-	CASSFSSGANVLTF	TGTGCCAGCAGTTTCAGCTCTGGGGCCAACGTCCTGACTTTC
TRBJ1-4	TRBV3-1/TRBV3-2	-	TRBD1	CASSQRQGEEKLFF	TGTGCCAGCAGCCAACGCCAGGGGGAGGAAAAACTGTTTTTT
TRBJ2-7	TRBV5-1	-	-	CASSLQRTDWNEQYF	TGCGCCAGCAGCTTGCAGAGGACAGATTGGAACGAGCAGTACTTC
TRBJ2-7	TRBV7-9	-	TRBD1	CASSLNGQGNYEQYF	TGTGCCAGCAGCTTAAACGGACAGGGAAACTACGAGCAGTACTTC
TRBJ1-5	TRBV5-5	-	-	CASSLGANQPQHF	TGTGCCAGCAGCTTGGGGGCGAATCAGCCCCAGCATTTT
TRBJ1-1	TRBV4-3	once	-	CASSLLQGVNTEAFF	TGCGCCAGCAGCCTACTTCAAGGGGTGAACACTGAAGCTTTCTTT
TRBJ1-5	TRBV21-1	-	-	CASSNVFGNQPQHF	TGTGCCAGCAGCAACGTCTTTGGCAATCAGCCCCAGCATTTT
TRBJ2-1	TRBV5-1	-	-	CASSLDSSSYNEQFF	TGCGCCAGCAGCTTGGATTCCAGCTCCTACAATGAGCAGTTCTTC
TRBJ1-1	TRBV7-3	-	-	CASSLGGQNTEAFF	TGTGCCAGCAGTTTAGGGGGACAGAACACTGAAGCTTTCTTT
TRBJ1-2	TRBV9	-	-	CASSSTPNNYGYTF	TGTGCCAGCAGCTCGACACCTAATAACTATGGCTACACCTTC
TRBJ2-1	TRBV11-2	once	TRBD2	CASSSALAGGHNEQFF	TGTGCCAGCAGCTCCGCACTAGCGGGGGGACACAATGAGCAGTTCTTC
TRBJ2-7	TRBV12-3/TRBV12-4	few	TRBD1	CASHYRGSYEQYF	TGTGCCAGCCATTACAGGGGTTCCTACGAGCAGTACTTC
TRBJ2-7	TRBV19	once	TRBD1	CASSTRQGPSYEQYF	TGTGCCAGTAGTACTCGACAGGGTCCAAGCTACGAGCAGTACTTC
TRBJ1-2	TRBV4-3	-	-	CASSQDLGGAPNYGYTF	TGCGCCAGCAGCCAAGATTTGGGGGGAGCTCCTAACTATGGCTACACCTTC
TRBJ2-3	TRBV7-2	-	TRBD2	CASSLTSGSFDTQYF	TGTGCCAGCAGCTTAACTAGCGGGAGTTTCGATACGCAGTATTTT
TRBJ2-3	TRBV4-1	-	TRBD2	CASSQVPGLAGVGDTQYF	TGCGCCAGCAGCCAAGTCCCCGGACTAGCGGGGGTGGGGGATACGCAGTATTTT
TRBJ1-1	TRBV20-1	-	-	CSARSGTEAFF	TGCAGTGCTAGGTCAGGCACTGAAGCTTTCTTT
TRBJ1-2	TRBV7-2	-	TRBD1	CASSADRELSYGYTF	TGTGCCAGCAGCGCAGACAGGGAACTCAGCTATGGCTACACCTTC
TRBJ1-2	TRBV7-9	-	TRBD1	CASSPLDRGDGYTF	TGTGCCAGCAGCCCCCTGGACAGGGGAGATGGCTACACCTTC
TRBJ2-7	TRBV11-1	few	-	CASSPRSRGEQYF	TGTGCCAGCAGCCCTCGGTCCCGAGGGGAGCAGTACTTC
TRBJ1-6	TRBV27	-	-	CASRQDYNSPLHF	TGTGCCAGCAGACAGGACTACAATTCACCCCTCCACTTT
TRBJ2-3	TRBV7-3	-	-	CASSSRGGGTDTQYF	TGTGCCAGCAGCTCCCGGGGTGGCGGCACAGATACGCAGTATTTT
TRBJ2-2	TRBV14	once	-	CASSQARYTGELFF	TGTGCCAGCAGCCAAGCTAGGTACACCGGGGAGCTGTTTTTT
TRBJ2-7	TRBV12-3/TRBV12-4	once	-	CASSFRGEQYF	TGTGCCAGCAGTTTTCGGGGCGAGCAGTACTTC
TRBJ1-5	TRBV19	-	-	CASSMDSHQPQHF	TGTGCCAGTAGTATGGACAGCCATCAGCCCCAGCATTTT
TRBJ2-1	TRBV3-1/TRBV3-2	-	-	CASSQDLALDYNEQFF	TGTGCCAGCAGCCAAGATCTGGCCCTCGACTACAATGAGCAGTTCTTC
TRBJ2-1	TRBV7-2	-	TRBD2	CASPSGGIAYNEQFF	TGTGCCAGCCCTAGCGGGGGGATCGCCTACAATGAGCAGTTCTTC
TRBJ1-1	TRBV9	-	-	CASSTRDLNTEAFF	TGTGCCAGCAGCACCCGGGACTTGAACACTGAAGCTTTCTTT
TRBJ1-2	TRBV10-2	-	-	CASSEDYHGYTF	TGCGCCAGCAGTGAGGACTATCATGGCTACACCTTC
TRBJ1-2	TRBV12-3/TRBV12-4	-	-	CASSPTAVYGYTF	TGTGCCAGCAGCCCGACTGCTGTTTATGGCTACACCTTC
TRBJ1-5	TRBV24-1	-	-	CATSGRGPGAQPQHF	TGTGCCACCAGTGGAAGGGGCCCAGGGGCCCAGCCCCAGCATTTT
TRBJ2-7	TRBV11-2	once	TRBD2	CASSFLSGRMIYEQYF	TGTGCCAGCAGCTTCCTTAGCGGGAGGATGATCTACGAGCAGTACTTC
TRBJ2-2	TRBV19	once	-	CASNPGRGKSDTGELFF	TGTGCCAGCAACCCGGGGAGGGGGAAGTCGGACACCGGGGAGCTGTTTTTT
TRBJ1-2	TRBV6-2/TRBV6-3	-	-	CASSLDSYYGYTF	TGTGCCAGCAGCCTCGACAGTTACTATGGCTACACCTTC
TRBJ1-2	TRBV2	-	TRBD1	CASSDDRVDGYTF	TGTGCCAGCAGCGACGACAGGGTAGATGGCTACACCTTC
TRBJ2-5	TRBV20-1	few	-	CSLRRGETQYF	TGCAGTCTCCGCCGCGGGGAGACCCAGTACTTC
TRBJ1-1	TRBV2	-	-	CASSEFFRNTEAFF	TGTGCCAGCAGTGAATTCTTCCGGAACACTGAAGCTTTCTTT
TRBJ2-1	TRBV5-6	-	TRBD2	CASSLSGGAVSDEQFF	TGTGCCAGCAGCTTGAGCGGGGGGGCCGTTAGCGATGAGCAGTTCTTC
TRBJ2-1	TRBV19	-	TRBD1	CASSHQGASGNEQFF	TGTGCCAGTAGTCATCAGGGGGCCTCGGGAAATGAGCAGTTCTTC
TRBJ2-2	TRBV27	-	TRBD2	CASSGRLAPRAGELFF	TGTGCCAGCAGCGGACGACTAGCCCCCCGGGCCGGGGAGCTGTTTTTT